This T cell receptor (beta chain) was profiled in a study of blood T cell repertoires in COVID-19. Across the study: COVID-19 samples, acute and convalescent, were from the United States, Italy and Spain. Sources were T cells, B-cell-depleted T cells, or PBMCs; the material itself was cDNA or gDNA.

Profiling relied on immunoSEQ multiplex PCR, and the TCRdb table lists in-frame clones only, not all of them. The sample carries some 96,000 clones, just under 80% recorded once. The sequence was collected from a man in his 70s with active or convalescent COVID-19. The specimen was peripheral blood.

Written as DNA, the CDR3 is TGTGCCAGCAGTTACGGAAGGACAGGTTCGAACTATGGCTACACCTTC. Protein sequence: CASSYGRTGSNYGYTF. The chain links TRBV6-6 to TRBJ1-2; 7 bases match TRBD1. The germline V gene encodes CDR1 MNHNY and CDR2 SVGAGI (reference sequence). The CDR3 contains 16 residues. J was trimmed by 2 bases and V by 2 bases; bases with no gene match: 8.